These 32 T cell receptor beta chains originate from one sample sequenced in a study of blood T cell repertoires in COVID-19. The method was immunoSEQ multiplex PCR; TCRdb's version includes in-frame clones alone and lacks a portion of them. Of 350,000 to 400,000 clones detected, 85% to 90% appear once; the ten largest clones hold 1%. The material sequenced was PBMCs or T cells enriched from blood (not recorded which). The origin of the receptors is a man aged 18 to 29 who had recovered from COVID-19.

The rearrangement links TRBV7-9 to TRBJ1-1, with a weak D call TRBD1 (6 bases). Germline-derived CDR1 and CDR2 are SEHNR and FQNEAQ (reference sequence). CDR3 length: 12 residues. Trimming removed 7 bases from V and 7 bases from J, with 13 bases in between. DNA for the CDR3: TGTGCCAGCAAAGGACAGTCTATTGAAGCTTTCTTT. Its translation: CASKGQSIEAFF.

The V and J genes are TRBV4-3 and TRBJ2-1, with 9 bases matching TRBD2. V shed 4 bases, J shed 9 bases, and the junction held 7 bases outside the gene matches. In germline, CDR1 is LGHNA, CDR2 YSLEER. The CDR3 length is 14 residues. CDR3: CASSLSGSWGEQFF. CDR3 in DNA: TGCGCCAGCAGCCTTAGCGGGAGTTGGGGTGAGCAGTTCTTC.

The chain employs TRBV5-1 and TRBJ2-1; 13 bases line up with TRBD2. This CDR3 has 15 residues. The germline CDR1 and CDR2 sequences are SGHRS and YFSETQ. J was trimmed by 7 bases and V by 2 bases; bases with no gene match: 3. CDR3 residues: CASSFGLAGVNEQFF. The DNA for the CDR3 is TGCGCCAGCAGCTTTGGACTAGCGGGGGTTAATGAGCAGTTCTTC.

This clone appeared a single time. The chain has TRBV19 and TRBJ2-7, with a tentative D call TRBD2 (5 bases). This CDR3 is 13 amino acids long. In germline, CDR1 is LNHDA, CDR2 SQIVND (reference sequence). V dropped 4 bases and J dropped 7 bases, with 14 bases sitting between them. CDR3 DNA: TGTGCCAGTAGTACTGCCACGGGGAAGGAGCAGTACTTC. Protein sequence: CASSTATGKEQYF.

V gene TRBV7-3 combines with J gene TRBJ1-5; TRBD1 matches at 10 bases. Germline V CDR1 and CDR2: SGHTA, FQGTGA. Trimming cost V 6 bases and J 4 bases; bases outside gene matches: 6. The CDR3 spans 15 residues. CDR3 protein: CASRPRDRGNQPQHF. CDR3 DNA sequence: TGTGCCAGCAGGCCCCGGGACAGGGGAAATCAGCCCCAGCATTTT. The full variable domain, in which reference TRBV7-3 and TRBJ1-5 provide the parts outside the CDR3, is GAGVSQTPSNKVTEKGKYVELRCDPISGHTALYWYRQSLGQGPEFLIYFQGTGAADDSGLPNDRFFAVRPEGSVSTLKIQRTERGDSAVYLCASRPRDRGNQPQHFGDGTRLSIL.

The chain recombines TRBV29-1 with TRBJ2-5; 8 bases fit TRBD2. The CDR3 length is 14 residues. CDR1 is SQVTM and CDR2 is ANQGSEA in the germline V gene. The V and J ends lost 4 bases and 4 bases, in that order; junction bases with no gene match: 8. CDR3 region: CSVVLAGRGETQYF. In DNA, the CDR3 is TGCAGCGTTGTGCTAGCGGGTCGAGGAGAGACCCAGTACTTC.

This rearrangement joins TRBV14 to TRBJ1-2; 9 nucleotides match TRBD1. V trimming: 3 bases; J trimming: 2 bases; junction bases outside the gene matches: 4. This CDR3 spans 15 amino acids. Germline lookup yields CDR1 SGHDN and CDR2 FVKESK. In nucleotides, the CDR3 is TGTGCCAGCAGCCAGACAGGGGGATTAAACTATGGCTACACCTTC. It translates to CASSQTGGLNYGYTF.

V and J are TRBV21-1 and TRBJ2-3; the D call of TRBD1 is as the table states it, not checked on the DNA. TRBV21-1 is listed as a pseudogene. The CDR3 spans 14 residues. CDR3 sequence reads: CATTGDLYTDTQYF. CDR3 coding DNA: TGTGCCACTACAGGAGACCTTTACACAGATACGCAGTATTTT.

V and J are TRBV28 and TRBJ2-2; 9 bases align to TRBD2. Germline CDR1 MDHEN, CDR2 SYDVKM. This CDR3 has 15 residues. Losses at the gene ends were 5 bases for V and 7 bases for J; bases not matched to a gene: 8. The CDR3: CASSSSGRRDGELFF. The CDR3 nucleotides read TGTGCCAGCAGTAGTAGCGGGAGAAGGGACGGGGAGCTGTTTTTT.

This clone appeared a few times. This sequence joins TRBV7-9 and TRBJ1-5; 7 nucleotides line up with TRBD1. CDR1 is SEHNR and CDR2 is FQNEAQ in the germline V gene (reference sequence). The V and J ends lost 11 bases and 0 bases, in that order; junction bases with no gene match: 7. The length of the CDR3 is 14 residues. CDR3 DNA: TGTGCCGTACAGGGGCTCTTTAGCAATCAGCCCCAGCATTTT. Its translation: CAVQGLFSNQPQHF.

The chain has TRBV2 and TRBJ2-1; D may be TRBD1 (6 bases). The CDR3 runs 15 residues. V dropped 7 bases and J dropped 8 bases, with 21 bases sitting between them. The germline gives CDR1 SNHLY, CDR2 FYNNEI. CDR3 bases: TGTGCCAGCACTCCAACGGGGCAGGGGATCGATGAGCAGTTCTTC. Translating gives CASTPTGQGIDEQFF.

The rearrangement joins TRBV5-1 to TRBJ2-2; D not certain. Germline CDR1 is SGHRS and CDR2 is YFSETQ. Trimming took 0 bases from V and 0 from J, leaving 9 bases between them. The CDR3 is 16 residues long. CDR3 region: CASSLDGRTNTGELFF. CDR3 sequence (DNA): TGCGCCAGCAGCTTGGATGGCAGGACGAACACCGGGGAGCTGTTTTTT.

This clone was detected only a few times. V gene TRBV5-1 combines with J gene TRBJ2-7; D is perhaps TRBD1 (6 bases). Germline V gene lookup returns CDR1 SGHRS and CDR2 YFSETQ. The CDR3 totals 14 residues. The V end was cut by 0 bases, the J end by 0 bases, with 7 bases between. This CDR3 reads CASSLGDTSYEQYF. In DNA form, the CDR3 reads TGCGCCAGCAGCTTGGGGGACACCTCCTACGAGCAGTACTTC. The full variable domain, in which reference TRBV5-1 and TRBJ2-7 provide the parts outside the CDR3, is KAGVTQTPRYLIKTRGQQVTLSCSPISGHRSVSWYQQTPGQGLQFLFEYFSETQRNKGNFPGRFSGRQFSNSRSEMNVSTLELGDSALYLCASSLGDTSYEQYFGPGTRLTVT.

The chain joins TRBV7-3 to TRBJ2-7; D is perhaps TRBD2 (5 bases). From germline, CDR1 is SGHTA and CDR2 FQGTGA. V was cut by 2 bases and J by 6 bases, with 11 bases left in between. The CDR3 is made up of 13 amino acids. CDR3 DNA: TGTGCCAGCAGCTTAGAGGGAGAAAGCGAGCAGTACTTC. It encodes CASSLEGESEQYF.

V gene TRBV6-5 combines with J gene TRBJ1-1, with 9 positions matching TRBD1. CDR1 is MNHEY, CDR2 SVGAGI, per germline. V dropped 6 bases and J dropped 4; count of bases not matched to a gene: 6. The CDR3 runs to 14 residues. CDR3 DNA: TGTGCCAGCAGGACAGGGGGAATCGTCACTGAAGCTTTCTTT. Its protein is CASRTGGIVTEAFF.

The V gene is TRBV11-2, the J gene TRBJ1-6; D may be TRBD1 (6 bases). This CDR3 spans 15 amino acids. In germline, CDR1 is SGHAT, CDR2 FQNNGV. V gave up 4 bases and J gave up 4 bases, with 11 bases separating them. The CDR3 DNA reads as TGTGCCAGCAGCTCCGGGACAACTTATAATTCACCCCTCCACTTT. Translation: CASSSGTTYNSPLHF. Together with reference TRBV11-2 and TRBJ1-6, the CDR3 gives the full variable domain: EAGVAQSPRYKIIEKRQSVAFWCNPISGHATLYWYQQILGQGPKLLIQFQNNGVVDDSQLPKDRFSAERLKGVDSTLKIQPAKLEDSAVYLCASSSGTTYNSPLHFGNGTRLTVT.

The chain has TRBV7-9 and TRBJ2-7; a possible D gene is TRBD2 (5 bases). Germline assignment: CDR1 SEHNR and CDR2 FQNEAQ (reference sequence). This CDR3 spans 12 amino acids. V was cut by 3 bases and J by 5 bases, with 8 bases left in between. CDR3 coding DNA: TGTGCCAGCAGCTTGAGAGGGAACGAGCAGTACTTC. Protein sequence: CASSLRGNEQYF.

The rearrangement links TRBV7-2 to TRBJ1-2, with 9 bases lining up with TRBD1. The germline V gene has CDR1 SGHTA and CDR2 FQGNSA. The length of the CDR3 is 15 residues. V was clipped by 1 base and J by 7 bases; unmatched bases: 7. Here the CDR3 DNA reads TGTGCCAGCAGCTTAGTGCGACAGGGGGATGGTGGCTACACCTTC. Amino acids: CASSLVRQGDGGYTF.

V usage is TRBV10-1 and J usage is TRBJ1-1, with D possibly being TRBD1 (5 bases). V was pared by 2 bases and J by 3 bases, with 16 bases between. The CDR3 consists of 16 residues. CDR1 is WNHNN and CDR2 is SYGVQD in the germline V gene (reference sequence). CDR3 DNA sequence: TGCGCCAGCAGTGAGAAAAGGGGTCGAAGACACACTGAAGCTTTCTTT. Encoded protein: CASSEKRGRRHTEAFF.

The chain is built from TRBV2 and TRBJ2-5; 12 bases are shared with TRBD2. V trimming: 6 bases; J trimming: 0 bases; junction bases outside the gene matches: 8. This CDR3 comprises 17 residues. Germline CDR1 SNHLY, CDR2 FYNNEI. CDR3: CASSAGLAGPNQETQYF. CDR3 DNA: TGTGCCAGCAGCGCGGGACTAGCGGGTCCTAACCAAGAGACCCAGTACTTC.

The chain is built from TRBV7-3 and TRBJ2-2, with 8 positions matching TRBD2. The germline V gene has CDR1 SGHTA and CDR2 FQGTGA. V gave up 1 base and J gave up 3 bases; unmatched junction bases: 7. This CDR3 has 17 amino acids. CDR3 in DNA: TGTGCCAGCAGCTTAATTGGCGGGAGGTATTACACCGGGGAGCTGTTTTTT. It codes for CASSLIGGRYYTGELFF.

This clone turned up a few times. V and J are TRBV19 and TRBJ2-7, with D possibly being TRBD2 (5 bases). This CDR3 comprises 14 residues. In germline, CDR1 is LNHDA, CDR2 SQIVND (reference sequence). The V and J ends lost 6 bases and 5 bases respectively, with 17 bases between them. The CDR3 reads CASRSGRLMNEQYF. The CDR3 DNA sequence: TGTGCCAGTAGGAGTGGGAGATTGATGAACGAGCAGTACTTC.

The chain links TRBV30 to TRBJ2-2; 9 positions agree with TRBD2. The length of the CDR3 is 18 residues. CDR1 GTSNPN and CDR2 SVGIG come from the germline V gene (reference sequence). Unmatched junction bases numbered 11, after V lost 0 bases and J lost 3 bases. The CDR3 nucleotides read TGTGCCTGGAGTGTAAATCGGTGGGAGCGGGAGGACACCGGGGAGCTGTTTTTT. This codes for CAWSVNRWEREDTGELFF. The full variable domain, completed using reference TRBV30 and TRBJ2-2, is SQTIHQWPATLVQPVGSPLSLECTVEGTSNPNLYWYRQAAGRGLQLLFYSVGIGQISSEVPQNLSASRPQDRQFILSSKKLLLSDSGFYLCAWSVNRWEREDTGELFFGEGSRLTVL.

The V and J genes are TRBV27 and TRBJ2-7; 9 nucleotides match TRBD1. From germline, CDR1 is MNHEY and CDR2 SMNVEV (reference sequence). Trimming took 9 bases from V and 4 from J; bases not matched to a gene: 4. CDR3 size: 12 residues. The CDR3 coding sequence is TGTGCCAGGGGGGACAGGGTTTACGAGCAGTACTTC. As protein: CARGDRVYEQYF.

Worth noting for this clone: Other DNA sequences in the same sample also yield this CDR3. V gene TRBV7-9 combines with J gene TRBJ1-5; D is ambiguous. The V and J ends lost 0 bases and 4 bases respectively, with 4 bases between them. This CDR3 spans 13 amino acids. CDR1 SEHNR and CDR2 FQNEAQ come from the germline V gene (reference sequence). CDR3 coding DNA: TGTGCCAGCAGCTTAGCGCAGAATCAGCCCCAGCATTTT. Amino acid sequence: CASSLAQNQPQHF.

The J gene is TRBJ2-1, the V gene TRBV19; 12 bases are a match to TRBD1. V lost 3 bases, J lost 7 bases, and 7 bases stayed unmatched. This CDR3 spans 16 amino acids. Germline V gene lookup returns CDR1 LNHDA and CDR2 SQIVND (reference sequence). CDR3 protein: CASSMVGDRGQNEQFF. The CDR3 bases are TGTGCCAGTAGTATGGTAGGGGACAGGGGGCAGAATGAGCAGTTCTTC.

The chain carries TRBV4-1 and TRBJ2-1; tentative D call: TRBD2 (5 bases). Germline V CDR1 and CDR2: MGHRA, YSYEKL. Trimming removed 5 bases from V and 6 bases from J, with 14 bases in between. The CDR3 sequence is 14 residues long. In DNA, the CDR3 is TGCGCCAGCAGCTCCCCCCTCCGGGGCAATGAGCAGTTCTTC. Translation gives CASSSPLRGNEQFF.

The chain carries TRBV5-6 and TRBJ2-2; tentative D call: TRBD2 (5 bases). The V and J ends lost 4 bases and 2 bases respectively, with 18 bases between them. The CDR3 contains 17 residues. Germline V gene data show CDR1 as SGHDT and CDR2 as YYEEEE. The CDR3 DNA is TGTGCCAGCAGCCTCAGGCCGGGAACCCCAAACACCGGGGAGCTGTTTTTT. This gives the protein CASSLRPGTPNTGELFF.

The J gene is TRBJ1-5, the V gene TRBV6-6, with D hard to call. Per germline, CDR1 MNHNY and CDR2 SVGAGI (reference sequence). The CDR3 is made up of 13 amino acids. The germline V and J ends were trimmed by 7 bases and 4 bases, with 11 bases remaining between them. In DNA form, the CDR3 reads TGTGCCAGCAATTTCGGGATGAATCAGCCCCAGCATTTT. As protein: CASNFGMNQPQHF.

In this sample, this clone turned up a few times. The chain joins TRBV7-9 to TRBJ2-1; 8 bases match TRBD2. Germline assignment: CDR1 SEHNR and CDR2 FQNEAQ (reference sequence). Losses at the gene ends were 5 bases for V and 3 bases for J; bases not matched to a gene: 9. This CDR3 is built from 16 residues. The CDR3 spells CASSQTGGIGYNEQFF. Here the CDR3 DNA reads TGTGCCAGCAGCCAAACGGGGGGGATAGGCTACAATGAGCAGTTCTTC.

This chain joins TRBV13 and TRBJ1-4; 7 nucleotides agree with TRBD1. After removal of 7 bases from V and 10 bases from J, the junction contained 12 bases not matched to a gene. Germline V gene data show CDR1 as PRHDT and CDR2 as FYEKMQ (reference sequence). This CDR3 has 14 amino acids. This CDR3 reads CASTLRTGGGKLFF. The CDR3 DNA sequence: TGTGCCAGCACCCTTAGGACAGGTGGAGGAAAACTGTTTTTT.

This clone was observed a single time. This chain links TRBV11-2 with TRBJ2-7; the D gene is possibly TRBD2 (6 bases). Germline assignment: CDR1 SGHAT and CDR2 FQNNGV. The CDR3 covers 16 residues. Trimming removed 5 bases at V and 1 base at J, with 18 bases between. The CDR3 sequence is CASSPLHGSWSYEQYF. The CDR3 DNA reads TGTGCCAGCAGCCCGCTGCACGGGAGTTGGTCCTACGAGCAGTACTTC.